These T cell receptor beta chains were read from a single sample in a study of T cell responses to AZD1222 COVID-19 vaccine. The data were produced by immunoSEQ multiplex PCR, yet TCRdb's version contains in-frame clones alone and is incomplete. The sample holds approximately 110,000 clones, approximately 89% seen once. Sequencing used peripheral blood, obtained 28 days after the second AZD1222 dose. These receptors all stem from an adult who received the AZD1222 COVID-19 vaccine. Each CDR3 is given with its conserved first and last residue. Each record gives: clone size, J gene, V gene, D gene, CDR3 DNA, CDR3 protein. The D gene is left open where the match is weak. Rows may omit the clone size; those that give it use once, few, many or a size class.

few,TRBJ1-5,TRBV28,.,TGTGCCAGCAGTTTAATGACGGATCAGCCCCAGCATTTT,CASSLMTDQPQHF
.,TRBJ2-1,TRBV11-3,.,TGTGCCAGCAGCTTAGGGACCTACAATGAGCAGTTCTTC,CASSLGTYNEQFF
.,TRBJ1-5,TRBV19,TRBD1,TGTGCCAGTAGGGACAGGGGGAGAAGCAATCAGCCCCAGCATTTT,CASRDRGRSNQPQHF
.,TRBJ2-6,TRBV4-2,TRBD1,TGTGCCAGCAGCCGTCTCCCCCCAGGGGGCGCTGGGGCCAACGTCCTGACTTTC,CASSRLPPGGAGANVLTF
.,TRBJ2-1,TRBV7-9,TRBD1,TGTGCCAGCAGCCCGGGACAGGGAAGATCCTACAATGAGCAGTTCTTC,CASSPGQGRSYNEQFF
few,TRBJ1-3,TRBV7-2,TRBD1,TGTGCCAGCTGCGACAGGGTTGGAAACACCATATATTTT,CASCDRVGNTIYF
.,TRBJ1-1,TRBV5-1,.,TGCGCCAGCAGCTTGGACGGGAGGGTGAACACTGAAGCTTTCTTT,CASSLDGRVNTEAFF
.,TRBJ2-7,TRBV28,TRBD2,TGTGCCAGCAGTTTAGTTAGCGGGGCCTCCTACGAGCAGTACTTC,CASSLVSGASYEQYF
once,TRBJ2-1,TRBV5-1,TRBD2,TGCGCCAGCAGCGACACCGGGACTAGCGGGAGGTACAATGAGCAGTTCTTC,CASSDTGTSGRYNEQFF
once,TRBJ2-2,TRBV10-3,TRBD1,TGTGCCAGATCTACAGGGGACACCGGGGAGCTGTTTTTT,CARSTGDTGELFF
.,TRBJ2-7,TRBV6-5,TRBD2,TGTGCCAGCAGTTACGGGATGGGGGGGGGCTACGAGCAGTACTTC,CASSYGMGGGYEQYF
.,TRBJ2-7,TRBV7-2,TRBD2,TGTGCCAGCAGCTACGCCCCCGGGACTAGCGGGGGTCCGCGGTACTTC,CASSYAPGTSGGPRYF
.,TRBJ1-4,TRBV6-6,TRBD1,TGTGCCAGCAGTTACCCAGGGGGTGAAAAACTGTTTTTT,CASSYPGGEKLFF
.,TRBJ1-2,TRBV28,.,TGTGCCAGCAGTTATGGGAACTTGGGCTACACCTTC,CASSYGNLGYTF
.,TRBJ2-3,TRBV7-9,TRBD2,TGTGCCAGCAGCTATGGGCTAGCGGGGCAGTATTTT,CASSYGLAGQYF
.,TRBJ1-5,TRBV24-1,.,TGTGCCACCAGTGACCTTAATCAGCCCCAGCATTTT,CATSDLNQPQHF
.,TRBJ2-1,TRBV28,TRBD2,TGTGCCAGCAGTTTAGGGACTAGCGCTCTAAACTACAATGAGCAGTTCTTC,CASSLGTSALNYNEQFF
few,TRBJ2-7,TRBV2,.,TGTGCCAGCAGACCACCGGGACGCGAGCAGTACTTC,CASRPPGREQYF
.,TRBJ1-6,TRBV9,.,TGTGCCAGCAGCGTAGATGAAGGAAATTCACCCCTCCACTTT,CASSVDEGNSPLHF
.,TRBJ2-2,TRBV11-1,TRBD1,TGTGCCAGCAGCTCCCCGGGACAGCCAAACACCGGGGAGCTGTTTTTT,CASSSPGQPNTGELFF
.,TRBJ2-2,TRBV3-1/TRBV3-2,.,TGTGCCAGCAGCCGGGACTCGGCCAGCACCGGGGAGCTGTTTTTT,CASSRDSASTGELFF
.,TRBJ2-7,TRBV6-1,.,TGTGCCAGCAGTGAAGCTCCCCAACAGGACTACGAGCAGTACTTC,CASSEAPQQDYEQYF
.,TRBJ1-6,TRBV7-2,TRBD1,TGTGCCAGCAGGACAGGGGGTACCAATTCACCCCTCCACTTT,CASRTGGTNSPLHF
.,TRBJ2-5,TRBV14,.,TGTGCCAGCAGCCAAGAACGGACCCAGTACTTC,CASSQERTQYF
.,TRBJ2-7,TRBV7-2,TRBD2,TGTGCCAGCAGAGGGGCTACTAGCGGGGGGCCCTACGAGCAGTACTTC,CASRGATSGGPYEQYF
.,TRBJ2-1,TRBV30,.,TGTGCCTGGATAACGGGACTCCCCTACAATGAGCAGTTCTTC,CAWITGLPYNEQFF
.,TRBJ1-3,TRBV19,TRBD1,TGTGCCAGTAGTCCCGGCCGGACAGGGGGCGATGGAAACACCATATATTTT,CASSPGRTGGDGNTIYF
.,TRBJ1-2,TRBV30,.,TGTGCCTGGAGTGGACCTAACCCTTCTGGCTACACCTTC,CAWSGPNPSGYTF
.,TRBJ1-1,TRBV6-2/TRBV6-3,.,TGTGCCAGCAGTTACTCGATGGGTCCAGGCCCCGGGGGCACTGAAGCTTTCTTT,CASSYSMGPGPGGTEAFF
once,TRBJ1-4,TRBV4-3,.,TGCGCCAGCAGCCAACGTGGGGGCGGGGGAAAACTGTTTTTT,CASSQRGGGGKLFF
.,TRBJ1-6,TRBV9,.,TGTGCCAGCAGCGTAGGGGCTGACTATAATTCACCCCTCCACTTT,CASSVGADYNSPLHF
.,TRBJ1-1,TRBV15,.,TGTGCCACTGCGTCTCGCGAGAACACTGAAGCTTTCTTT,CATASRENTEAFF
.,TRBJ1-6,TRBV7-7,.,TGTGCCAGCAGCCCGGACAGCAATTCACCCCTCCACTTT,CASSPDSNSPLHF
.,TRBJ1-4,TRBV18,.,TGTGCCAGCTCACCTTCCTTGGGGGCCGGGGGTGAAAAACTGTTTTTT,CASSPSLGAGGEKLFF
.,TRBJ2-1,TRBV3-1/TRBV3-2,TRBD1,TGTGCCAGCAGCCACCCCGACAGGGGTGAGCAGTTCTTC,CASSHPDRGEQFF